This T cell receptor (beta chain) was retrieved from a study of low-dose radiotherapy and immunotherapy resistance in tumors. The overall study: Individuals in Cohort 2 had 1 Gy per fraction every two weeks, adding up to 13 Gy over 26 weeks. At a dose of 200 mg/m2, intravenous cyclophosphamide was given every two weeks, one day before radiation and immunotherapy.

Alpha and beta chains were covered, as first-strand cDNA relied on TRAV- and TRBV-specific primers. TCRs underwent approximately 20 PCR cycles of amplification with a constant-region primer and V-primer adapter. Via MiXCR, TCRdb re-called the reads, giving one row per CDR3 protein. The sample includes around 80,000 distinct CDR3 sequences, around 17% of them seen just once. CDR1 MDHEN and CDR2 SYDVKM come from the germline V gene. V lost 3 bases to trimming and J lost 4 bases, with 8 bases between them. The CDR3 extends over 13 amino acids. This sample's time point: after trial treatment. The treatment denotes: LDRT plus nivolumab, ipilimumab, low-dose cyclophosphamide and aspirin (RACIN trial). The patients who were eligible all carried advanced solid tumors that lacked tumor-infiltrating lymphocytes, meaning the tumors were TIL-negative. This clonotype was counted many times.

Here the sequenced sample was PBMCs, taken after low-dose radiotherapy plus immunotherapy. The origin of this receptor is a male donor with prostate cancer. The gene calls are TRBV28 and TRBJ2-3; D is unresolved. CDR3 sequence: CASSLASADTQYF. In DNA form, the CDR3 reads TGTGCCAGCAGTTTGGCTAGTGCAGATACGCAGTATTTT.